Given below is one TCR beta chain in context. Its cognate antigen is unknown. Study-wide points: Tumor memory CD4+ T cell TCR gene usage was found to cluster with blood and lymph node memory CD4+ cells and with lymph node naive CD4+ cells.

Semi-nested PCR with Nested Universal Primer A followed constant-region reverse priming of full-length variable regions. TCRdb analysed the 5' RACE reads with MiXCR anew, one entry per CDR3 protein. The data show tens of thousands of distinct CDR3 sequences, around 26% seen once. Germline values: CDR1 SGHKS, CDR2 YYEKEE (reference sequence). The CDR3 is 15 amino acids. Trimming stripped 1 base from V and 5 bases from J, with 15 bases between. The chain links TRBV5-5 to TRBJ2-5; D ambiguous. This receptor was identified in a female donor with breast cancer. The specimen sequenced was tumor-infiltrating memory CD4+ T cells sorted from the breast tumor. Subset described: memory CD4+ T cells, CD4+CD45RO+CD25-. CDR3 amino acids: CASSLSLREWETQYF. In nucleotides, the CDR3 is TGTGCCAGCAGCTTGTCTCTCAGAGAGTGGGAGACCCAGTACTTC.